The 31 T cell receptor beta chains presented below share a single source sample, sequenced in a study of blood T cell repertoires in COVID-19. Libraries were prepared by immunoSEQ multiplex PCR; TCRdb keeps only in-frame clonotypes and omits some of them. The sample shows fewer than 250,000 clones, around 85% of them seen only once. Material for sequencing was PBMCs or T cells enriched from blood (not recorded which). Receptors were obtained from a woman aged 40 to 49 with acute COVID-19.

The rearrangement links TRBV27 to TRBJ2-2; the match to TRBD2 covers 10 bases. The V segment lost 2 bases and the J segment 6 bases; nucleotides outside the gene matches: 3. Germline lookup yields CDR1 MNHEY and CDR2 SMNVEV (reference sequence). The CDR3 loop spans 15 amino acids. The DNA for the CDR3 is TGTGCCAGCAGTTTAGGGCTAGCGGGAGCCGGGGAGCTGTTTTTT. Encoded protein: CASSLGLAGAGELFF.

The rearrangement uses TRBV28 and TRBJ2-7, with D perhaps matching TRBD1 (6 bases). The CDR3 spans 14 residues. V shed 5 bases and J shed 6 bases, with 17 bases lying between them. Looked up from germline, CDR1 is MDHEN and CDR2 is SYDVKM. CDR3 amino acids: CASSTSGHSAEQYF. As DNA, the CDR3 is TGTGCCAGCAGTACCTCGGGACACTCGGCCGAGCAGTACTTC.

This sequence joins TRBV7-9 and TRBJ2-2, with TRBD2 identical over 7 bases. Germline trimming cut 0 bases from V and 9 bases from J; bases unmatched to any gene: 7. From germline, CDR1 is SEHNR and CDR2 FQNEAQ (reference sequence). This CDR3 has 15 residues. CDR3 residues: CASSLAGGPDRELFF. CDR3 nucleotides: TGTGCCAGCAGCTTAGCGGGAGGGCCGGATCGGGAGCTGTTTTTT.

The chain combines TRBV7-6 with TRBJ2-7; 12 bases fit TRBD2. V lost 4 bases to trimming and J lost 2 bases; unmatched junction nucleotides: 6. Germline values: CDR1 SGHVS, CDR2 FNYEAQ. There are 16 residues in the CDR3. CDR3 coding DNA: TGTGCCAGCAGCTCACCCGGGACTAGCGGGCCCTACGAGCAGTACTTC. It yields the protein CASSSPGTSGPYEQYF.

The gene calls are TRBV27 and TRBJ2-7; perhaps TRBD2 as D (6 bases). This CDR3 comprises 14 residues. Germline V gene data show CDR1 as MNHEY and CDR2 as SMNVEV (reference sequence). V was trimmed by 5 bases and J by 3 bases, leaving 14 bases between them. DNA of the CDR3: TGTGCCAGCAGTGCCTTCCCTAGCGTCTACGAGCAGTACTTC. Encoded protein: CASSAFPSVYEQYF.

In nucleotides, the CDR3 is TGTGCCAGCAGTATTGGAGGAAGGCTTGAGTACGAGCAGTACTTC. Amino acids: CASSIGGRLEYEQYF. The V call is TRBV7-9, the J call TRBJ2-7; weak D call: TRBD2 (5 bases). CDR1 and CDR2 (germline): SEHNR, FQNEAQ (reference sequence). Deletions cut 6 bases from V and 4 bases from J, with 19 bases between. The CDR3 consists of 15 residues.

This clone was recorded only once. The gene calls are TRBV27 and TRBJ2-7, with TRBD2 identical over 12 bases. This CDR3 is 16 amino acids long. V gave up 2 bases and J gave up 4 bases; unmatched junction bases: 6. Per germline, CDR1 MNHEY and CDR2 SMNVEV (reference sequence). Written as DNA, the CDR3 is TGTGCCAGCAGTTTACGACTAGCGGGAGATATTTACGAGCAGTACTTC. Translation: CASSLRLAGDIYEQYF.

The V gene is TRBV3-1 (or the pseudogene TRBV3-2), the J gene TRBJ2-1, with TRBD2 as a possible D gene (5 bases). The CDR3 sequence is 16 residues long. Germline values: CDR1 LGHDT, CDR2 YNNKEL (reference sequence). V lost 4 bases and J lost 8, with 21 bases in between. CDR3 loop: CASSPLGPAGRHEQFF. Here the CDR3 DNA reads TGTGCCAGCAGCCCCTTAGGTCCGGCGGGTCGACATGAGCAGTTCTTC.

This chain joins TRBV3-1 (or the pseudogene TRBV3-2) and TRBJ2-1; D possibly corresponds to TRBD1 (6 bases). Germline V gene data show CDR1 as LGHDT and CDR2 as YNNKEL (reference sequence). The CDR3 spans 13 residues. Trimming took off 5 bases at V and 9 bases at J, with 14 bases between the two ends. The CDR3 loop reads CASSRDAGVEQFF. CDR3 sequence (DNA): TGTGCCAGCAGCAGGGATGCAGGGGTTGAGCAGTTCTTC.

This clone showed up just a few times. CDR3 bases: TGTGCCAGCAGGTCCAAACCGGGACTAGCGTTTCTACCTTACACCGGGGAGCTGTTTTTT. Protein: CASRSKPGLAFLPYTGELFF. The genes are TRBV12-1 and TRBJ2-2; the tabulated D call, TRBD2, remains unverified against the DNA. TRBV12-1 is termed a pseudogene. The CDR3 runs to 20 residues.

The chain combines TRBV10-3 with TRBJ2-1; 9 nucleotides agree with TRBD1. The trim removed 0 bases at V and 8 bases at J, leaving 11 bases unmatched. Germline-derived CDR1 and CDR2 are ENHRY and SYGVKD. CDR3 length: 17 residues. The CDR3 coding sequence is TGTGCCATCAGTGAGTCCCCACCGGGACAGGGATGGGATGAGCAGTTCTTC. The encoded protein is CAISESPPGQGWDEQFF.

J is TRBJ2-7 and V is TRBV7-2; TRBD1 matches 10 bases. The CDR3 is 14 amino acids. After removal of 5 bases from V and 2 bases from J, the junction contained 3 bases not matched to a gene. Germline V gene data show CDR1 as SGHTA and CDR2 as FQGNSA. The CDR3 is CASSPDRGTYEQYF. DNA of the CDR3: TGTGCCAGCAGCCCGGACAGGGGGACCTACGAGCAGTACTTC.

The V call is TRBV5-4, the J call TRBJ2-3; tentative D call: TRBD2 (5 bases). The germline gives CDR1 SGHNT, CDR2 YYREEE (reference sequence). Trimming shortened V by 3 bases and J by 2 bases, and 10 bases separated the two germline ends. The CDR3 is 14 residues long. The CDR3 loop is CASSSLDYTDTQYF. CDR3 nucleotide sequence: TGTGCCAGCAGCTCACTCGACTACACAGATACGCAGTATTTT.

The chain joins TRBV19 to TRBJ1-1, with a weak D call TRBD1 (5 bases). This CDR3 spans 14 amino acids. Looked up from germline, CDR1 is LNHDA and CDR2 is SQIVND (reference sequence). Trimming left V 3 bases short and J 1 base short, with 9 bases between. CDR3 residues: CASSIRQKNTEAFF. CDR3 DNA: TGTGCCAGTAGTATTCGACAGAAGAACACTGAAGCTTTCTTT.

The chain links TRBV4-1 to TRBJ2-5; D gene ambiguous. Germline lookup yields CDR1 MGHRA and CDR2 YSYEKL. V lost 1 base and J 3 bases, leaving 6 bases between the germline ends. The CDR3 consists of 13 residues. CDR3 amino acids: CASSQGLKETQYF. The CDR3 nucleotides read TGCGCCAGCAGCCAAGGGCTTAAAGAGACCCAGTACTTC.

DNA of the CDR3: TGTGCCAGCAGTTCACAGGGTACTAGCACAGATACGCAGTATTTT. It specifies CASSSQGTSTDTQYF. The chain couples TRBV27 to TRBJ2-3; possible D gene TRBD1, 6 bases. The CDR3 length is 15 residues. Germline CDR1 is MNHEY and CDR2 is SMNVEV (reference sequence). V dropped 4 bases and J dropped 0 bases, with 11 bases sitting between them.

V and J are TRBV28 and TRBJ2-1, with 7 bases that match TRBD1. From germline, CDR1 is MDHEN and CDR2 SYDVKM. The CDR3 spans 13 residues. V lost 6 bases to trimming and J lost 14 bases; unmatched junction nucleotides: 13. The CDR3 loop reads CASSQSRGRLKFF. CDR3 bases: TGTGCCAGCAGCCAAAGTAGGGGGCGACTAAAGTTCTTC.

This clone was picked up one time. V gene TRBV5-1 combines with J gene TRBJ2-4; TRBD1 aligns across 9 bases. CDR3 size: 15 residues. Germline trimming cut 6 bases from V and 12 bases from J; bases unmatched to any gene: 16. Germline-derived CDR1 and CDR2 are SGHRS and YFSETQ. This CDR3 reads CASTLLETGGGNQYF. The CDR3 coding sequence is TGCGCCAGCACCCTCCTAGAGACAGGGGGTGGAAATCAGTACTTC.

This chain connects TRBV6-2 or TRBV6-3 to TRBJ1-6, with D possibly TRBD1 on 5 matching bases. This CDR3 is 14 amino acids long. The germline V gene encodes CDR1 MNHEY and CDR2 SVGEGT. Trimming took off 6 bases at V and 10 bases at J, with 16 bases between the two ends. CDR3 loop: CASSWGGRNSPLHF. CDR3 in DNA: TGTGCCAGCAGCTGGGGGGGAAGGAACTCACCCCTCCACTTT.

The chain links TRBV2 to TRBJ2-3, with D tentatively TRBD1 (6 bases). With 5 bases removed from V and 5 bases from J, the gap between germline ends came to 11 bases. Germline CDR1 SNHLY, CDR2 FYNNEI. This CDR3 has 13 amino acids. The CDR3 is CASSMRGGDTQYF. CDR3 sequence (DNA): TGTGCCAGCAGTATGAGAGGGGGAGATACGCAGTATTTT.

Ten or more counts support this clone. This chain connects TRBV7-2 to TRBJ2-1; 9 nucleotides align to TRBD2. From germline, CDR1 is SGHTA and CDR2 FQGNSA. V lost 3 bases and J lost 5; bases outside the gene matches: 2. The CDR3 loop spans 14 amino acids. The CDR3 loop reads CASSFSGSHNEQFF. In nucleotides, the CDR3 is TGTGCCAGCAGCTTTAGCGGGAGCCACAATGAGCAGTTCTTC.

This clone was counted a few times. V and J are TRBV28 and TRBJ2-7; D may be TRBD1 (5 bases). Germline V gene lookup returns CDR1 MDHEN and CDR2 SYDVKM. V was trimmed by 2 bases and J by 3 bases, leaving 14 bases between them. The CDR3 runs to 15 residues. CDR3 loop: CASSLPGSTSYEQYF. The CDR3 DNA follows: TGTGCCAGCAGTTTACCAGGGTCGACGAGCTACGAGCAGTACTTC.

The chain is built from TRBV4-3 and TRBJ2-2; D uncertain. This CDR3 is 15 amino acids long. V was trimmed by 2 bases and J by 3 bases, leaving 10 bases between them. CDR1 is LGHNA, CDR2 YSLEER, per germline. The chain's CDR3 is CASSQLGLHTGELFF. The CDR3 DNA follows: TGCGCCAGCAGCCAATTGGGCCTCCACACCGGGGAGCTGTTTTTT.

V usage is TRBV28 and J usage is TRBJ2-7; D is uncertain. Germline V gene lookup returns CDR1 MDHEN and CDR2 SYDVKM. V gave up 7 bases and J gave up 5 bases, with 15 bases separating them. The CDR3 consists of 13 residues. The CDR3 coding sequence is TGTGCCAGCAATCTAGATAATCGACACGAGCAGTACTTC. It is translated as CASNLDNRHEQYF.

The chain combines TRBV2 with TRBJ1-1, with D tentatively TRBD1 (6 bases). The CDR3 sequence is 13 residues long. V lost 7 bases to trimming and J lost 0 bases, with 9 bases between them. Germline V gene sequence: CDR1 SNHLY, CDR2 FYNNEI. In nucleotides, the CDR3 is TGTGCCAGCATCGGACAGTTGAACACTGAAGCTTTCTTT. This translates into CASIGQLNTEAFF.

The chain has TRBV28 and TRBJ1-6; weak D call: TRBD1 (6 bases). Germline lookup yields CDR1 MDHEN and CDR2 SYDVKM. The CDR3 runs 15 residues. Trimming took 3 bases from V and 5 from J, leaving 11 bases between them. CDR3 sequence: CASSFDRSHNSPLHF. The CDR3 DNA reads TGTGCCAGCAGTTTTGACAGGTCCCATAATTCACCCCTCCACTTT.

This rearrangement joins TRBV10-1 to TRBJ2-1; 8 nucleotides agree with TRBD2. The CDR3 has 14 residues. CDR1 and CDR2 (germline): WNHNN, SYGVQD (reference sequence). V was pared by 4 bases and J by 5 bases, with 4 bases of the junction left unmatched. The CDR3 loop reads CASSVAGGNNEQFF. DNA for the CDR3: TGCGCCAGCAGTGTTGCGGGAGGTAACAATGAGCAGTTCTTC.

This rearrangement joins TRBV15 to TRBJ1-1, with D maybe TRBD1 (5 bases). The V end was cut by 5 bases, the J end by 3 bases, with 16 bases between. The CDR3 is 15 amino acids. CDR1 is LNHNV and CDR2 is YYDKDF in the germline V gene (reference sequence). This chain's CDR3 is CATSRINRIDTEAFF. The CDR3, as DNA: TGTGCCACCAGCCGTATAAACAGGATAGACACTGAAGCTTTCTTT.

This chain uses TRBV2 with TRBJ1-1, with 9 bases that match TRBD1. The V and J ends lost 6 bases and 3 bases, in that order; junction bases with no gene match: 5. CDR1 is SNHLY and CDR2 is FYNNEI in the germline V gene. This CDR3 has 14 amino acids. The CDR3 DNA sequence: TGTGCCAGCAGGGTACAGGGGGCAGACACTGAAGCTTTCTTT. Protein product: CASRVQGADTEAFF.

The chain combines TRBV7-9 with TRBJ1-5; D gene unclear. CDR1 is SEHNR and CDR2 is FQNEAQ in the germline V gene (reference sequence). The V end was cut by 8 bases, the J end by 2 bases, with 10 bases between. The CDR3 length is 13 residues. The CDR3 DNA sequence: TGTGCCAGCTCACCCACAGGCAATCAGCCCCAGCATTTT. It specifies CASSPTGNQPQHF.

The gene calls are TRBV7-7 and TRBJ2-5, with D possibly matching TRBD1 (5 bases). V dropped 1 base and J dropped 5 bases, with 14 bases sitting between them. The length of the CDR3 is 15 residues. The germline CDR1 and CDR2 sequences are SSHAT and FNYEAQ (reference sequence). The DNA for the CDR3 is TGTGCCAGCAGCTTAGGGGGCCCTATTGCGGAGACCCAGTACTTC. Its translation: CASSLGGPIAETQYF.